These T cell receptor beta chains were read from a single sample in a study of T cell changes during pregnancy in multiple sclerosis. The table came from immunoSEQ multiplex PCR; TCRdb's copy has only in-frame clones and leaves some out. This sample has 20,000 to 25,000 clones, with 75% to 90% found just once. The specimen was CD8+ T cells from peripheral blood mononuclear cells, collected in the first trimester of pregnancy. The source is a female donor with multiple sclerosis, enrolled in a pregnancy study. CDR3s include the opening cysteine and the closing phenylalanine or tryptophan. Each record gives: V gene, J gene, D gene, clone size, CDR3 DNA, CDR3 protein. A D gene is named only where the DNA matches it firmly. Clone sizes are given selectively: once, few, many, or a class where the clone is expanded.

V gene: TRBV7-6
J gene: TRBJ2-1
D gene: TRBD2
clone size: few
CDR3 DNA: TGTGCCAGCAGCTTACTACTAGCGGGGGTCTCCGAGCAGTTCTTC
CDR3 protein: CASSLLLAGVSEQFF

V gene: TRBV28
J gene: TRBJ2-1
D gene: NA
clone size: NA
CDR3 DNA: TGTGCCAGCAGTTCCGTCACAGGGTTGAATGAGCAGTTCTTC
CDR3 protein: CASSSVTGLNEQFF

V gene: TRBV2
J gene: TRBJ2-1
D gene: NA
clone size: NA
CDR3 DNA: TGTGCCAGCAGCGTGACAAGGGAGGACCACAGCTCCTACAATGAGCAGTTCTTC
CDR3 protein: CASSVTREDHSSYNEQFF

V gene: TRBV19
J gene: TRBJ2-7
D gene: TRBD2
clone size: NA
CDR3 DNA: TGTGCCAGTAGTATGGTGGGGGGGAGCTACGAGCAGTACTTC
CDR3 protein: CASSMVGGSYEQYF

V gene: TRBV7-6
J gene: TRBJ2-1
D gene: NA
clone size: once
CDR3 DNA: TGTGCCAGCCGATATACTTCCCGCTCTGACAATGAGCAGTTCTTC
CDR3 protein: CASRYTSRSDNEQFF

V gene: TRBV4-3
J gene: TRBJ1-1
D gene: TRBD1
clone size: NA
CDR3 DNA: TGCGCCAGCAGCCAAGATGGGGGACAGGGAAACACTGAAGCTTTCTTT
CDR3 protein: CASSQDGGQGNTEAFF

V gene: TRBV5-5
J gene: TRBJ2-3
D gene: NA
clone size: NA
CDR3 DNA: TGTGCCAGCAGCTACCAGACAGCTCCAGATACGCAGTATTTT
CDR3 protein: CASSYQTAPDTQYF

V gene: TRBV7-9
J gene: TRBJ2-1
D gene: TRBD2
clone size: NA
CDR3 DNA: TGTGCCAGCAGCTTCCTAGCGGGAGCCTATGAGCAGTTCTTC
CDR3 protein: CASSFLAGAYEQFF

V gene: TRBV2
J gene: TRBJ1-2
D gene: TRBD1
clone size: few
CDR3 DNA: TGTGCCAGCAATCTCCAGGGGGCTGGCTACACCTTC
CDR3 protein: CASNLQGAGYTF

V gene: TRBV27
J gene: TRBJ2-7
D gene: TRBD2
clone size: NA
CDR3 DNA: TGTGCCAGCAGTTTATCGTGGAGCGGGAGGGCGTACGAGCAGTACTTC
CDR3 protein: CASSLSWSGRAYEQYF

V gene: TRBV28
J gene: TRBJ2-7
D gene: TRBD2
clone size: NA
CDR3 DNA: TGTGCCAGCAGTACCCCCCTAGCGGGGGGGAACAACTACGAGCAGTACTTC
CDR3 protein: CASSTPLAGGNNYEQYF

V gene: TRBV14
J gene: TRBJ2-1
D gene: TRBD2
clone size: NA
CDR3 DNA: TGTGCCAGCAGCCAAGGGCTAGCGGGGTACAATGAGCAGTTCTTC
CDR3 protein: CASSQGLAGYNEQFF

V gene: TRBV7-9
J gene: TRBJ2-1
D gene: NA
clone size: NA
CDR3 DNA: TGTGCCAGCAGCCCCGTCTATCTTGATAATTTCTTC
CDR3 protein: CASSPVYLDNFF

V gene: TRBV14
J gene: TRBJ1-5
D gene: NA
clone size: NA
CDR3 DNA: TGTGCCAGCAGCTTATTTCTACGGAGGACCAGAAGAAGCAATCAGCCCCAGCATTTT
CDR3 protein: CASSLFLRRTRRSNQPQHF

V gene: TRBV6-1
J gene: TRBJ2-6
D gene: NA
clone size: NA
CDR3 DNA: TGTGCCAGCAGTGAACAGGGCTCTGGGGCCAACGTCCTGACTTTC
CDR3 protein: CASSEQGSGANVLTF

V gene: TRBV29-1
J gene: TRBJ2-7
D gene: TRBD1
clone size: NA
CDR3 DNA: TGCAGCGTTGAAGATTATGGGACAGGGGGCGCGGATTATAGTGAGCAGTACTTC
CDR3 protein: CSVEDYGTGGADYSEQYF

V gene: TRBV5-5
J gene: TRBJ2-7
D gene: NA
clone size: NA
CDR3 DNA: TGTGCCAGCAGCAAGGCCCTTTTCGGGTCCTACGAGCAGTACTTC
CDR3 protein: CASSKALFGSYEQYF

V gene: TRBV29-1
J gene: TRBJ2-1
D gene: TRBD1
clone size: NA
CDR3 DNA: TGCAGCGTCTTACAGGGGAATGAGCAGTTCTTC
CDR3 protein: CSVLQGNEQFF

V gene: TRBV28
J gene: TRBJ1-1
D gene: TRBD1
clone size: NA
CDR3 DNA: TGTGCCAGCAGTTGGGACAGAAACACTGAAGCTTTCTTT
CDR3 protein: CASSWDRNTEAFF

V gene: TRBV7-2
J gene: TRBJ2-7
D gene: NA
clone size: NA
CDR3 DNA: TGTGCCAGCAGCTCGAGGAGCTACGAGCAGTACTTC
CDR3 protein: CASSSRSYEQYF

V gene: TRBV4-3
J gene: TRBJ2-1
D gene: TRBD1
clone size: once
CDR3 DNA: TGCGCCAGCAGCCAAGATCTAAGGCAGGGGGCGAATGAGCAGTTCTTC
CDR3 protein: CASSQDLRQGANEQFF

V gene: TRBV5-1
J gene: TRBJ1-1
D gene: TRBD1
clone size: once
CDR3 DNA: TGCGCCAGCAGCGGACAGGGCTGGGGCACTGAAGCTTTCTTT
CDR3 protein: CASSGQGWGTEAFF

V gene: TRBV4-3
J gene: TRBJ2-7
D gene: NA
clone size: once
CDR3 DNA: TGCGCCAGCAGCCAAGATACAGGAGACTCCTACGAGCAGTACTTC
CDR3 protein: CASSQDTGDSYEQYF

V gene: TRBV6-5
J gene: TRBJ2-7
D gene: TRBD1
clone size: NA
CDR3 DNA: TGTGCCAGCAGTTCCGGGACAGGGGGCGACGAGCAGTACTTC
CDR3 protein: CASSSGTGGDEQYF

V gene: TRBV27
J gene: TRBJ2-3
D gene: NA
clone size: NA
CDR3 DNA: TGTGCCAGCAGTCCGTCGTCCGGGGATACGCAGTATTTT
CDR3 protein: CASSPSSGDTQYF

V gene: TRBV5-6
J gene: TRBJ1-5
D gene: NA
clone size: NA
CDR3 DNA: TGTGCCAGCAGCTTGGGTCCCGGGGGTCAGCCCCAGCATTTT
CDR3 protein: CASSLGPGGQPQHF

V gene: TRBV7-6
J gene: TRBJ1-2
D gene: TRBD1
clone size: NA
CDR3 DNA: TGTGCCAGCAGCCCACAGACAGGGGTCGCGGGTGGTGGCTACACCTTC
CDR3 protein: CASSPQTGVAGGGYTF

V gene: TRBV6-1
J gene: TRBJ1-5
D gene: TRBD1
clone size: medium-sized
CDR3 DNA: TGTGCCAGCAGTGGGGGACAGGACTTCAATCAGCCCCAGCATTTT
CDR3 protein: CASSGGQDFNQPQHF

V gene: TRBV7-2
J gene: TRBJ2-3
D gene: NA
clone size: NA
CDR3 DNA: TGTGCCAGCAGCTTAGGAAGTAGCGGACTCTTCACAGATACGCAGTATTTT
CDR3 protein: CASSLGSSGLFTDTQYF

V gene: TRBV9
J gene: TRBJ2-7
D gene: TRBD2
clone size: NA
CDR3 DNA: TGTGCCAGCAGCGTAGATAGCGGGACTAGCGGGAGGAACGAGCAGTACTTC
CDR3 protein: CASSVDSGTSGRNEQYF

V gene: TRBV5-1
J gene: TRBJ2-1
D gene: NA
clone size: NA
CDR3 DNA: TGCGCCAGCAGCTTGGCTACTAGTGACCCGGTATACAATGAGCAGTTCTTC
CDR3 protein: CASSLATSDPVYNEQFF

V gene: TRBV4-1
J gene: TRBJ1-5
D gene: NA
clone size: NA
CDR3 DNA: TGCGCCAGCAGCCAAAAACATCTTATGGGCAATCAGCCCCAGCATTTT
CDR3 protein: CASSQKHLMGNQPQHF

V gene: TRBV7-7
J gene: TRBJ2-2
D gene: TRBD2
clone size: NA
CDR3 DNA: TGTGCTAGCAGCCCAATAGCGGGAGGGAACACCGGGGAGCTGTTTTTT
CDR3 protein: CASSPIAGGNTGELFF

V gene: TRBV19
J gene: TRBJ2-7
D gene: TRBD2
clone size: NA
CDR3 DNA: TGTGCCAGTAGTATAGCGGGAGGAGCCTACGAGCAGTACTTC
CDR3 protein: CASSIAGGAYEQYF

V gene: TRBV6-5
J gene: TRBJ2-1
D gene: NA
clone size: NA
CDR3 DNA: TGTGCCAGCAGTTATTTCGGGAGTAATGAGCAGTTCTTC
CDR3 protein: CASSYFGSNEQFF

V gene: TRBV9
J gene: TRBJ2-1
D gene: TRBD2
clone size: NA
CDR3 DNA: TGTGCCAGCAGCGTCGAACCGGGACTAGCGGGAGTAGTGGCGGATGAGCAGTTCTTC
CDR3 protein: CASSVEPGLAGVVADEQFF

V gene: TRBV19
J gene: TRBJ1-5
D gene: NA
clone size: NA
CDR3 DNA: TGTGCCAGTAGTATAACCAGTGGCAGAAATGGCAATCAGCCCCAGCATTTT
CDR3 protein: CASSITSGRNGNQPQHF

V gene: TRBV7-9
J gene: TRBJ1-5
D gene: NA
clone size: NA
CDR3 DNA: TGTGCCAGCAGCGGCCCGCAGGGGATGACGGCCCAGCATTTT
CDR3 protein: CASSGPQGMTAQHF

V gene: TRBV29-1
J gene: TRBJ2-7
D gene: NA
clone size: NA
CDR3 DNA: TGCAGCGTTGAAGGCGCACCGACCTACGAGCAGTACTTC
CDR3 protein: CSVEGAPTYEQYF

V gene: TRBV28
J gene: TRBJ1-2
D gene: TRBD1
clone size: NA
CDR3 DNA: TGTGCCAGCAGTTGGGACAGCGAAAAAACCTATGGCTACACCTTC
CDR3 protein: CASSWDSEKTYGYTF

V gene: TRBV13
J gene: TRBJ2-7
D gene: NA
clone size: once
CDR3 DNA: TGTGCCAGCAGCACCCGTCTCTCTCGGTCCGACTATCCGTACTTC
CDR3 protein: CASSTRLSRSDYPYF

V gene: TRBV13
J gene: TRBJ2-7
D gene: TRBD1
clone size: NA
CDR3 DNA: TGTGCCAGCAGCTTAGGGGGGACAGCCTCCTACGAGCAGTACTTC
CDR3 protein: CASSLGGTASYEQYF

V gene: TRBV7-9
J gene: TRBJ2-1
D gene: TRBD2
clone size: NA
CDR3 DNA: TGTGCCAGCAGCCCCGGGACTAGCGGGCCCAACTACAATGAGCAGTTCTTC
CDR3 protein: CASSPGTSGPNYNEQFF

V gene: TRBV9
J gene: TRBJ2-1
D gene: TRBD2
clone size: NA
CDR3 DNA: TGTGCCAGCAGCTCAAGGACTAGCGGGAGCTGGAGCTCCTACAATGAGCAGTTCTTC
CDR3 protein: CASSSRTSGSWSSYNEQFF

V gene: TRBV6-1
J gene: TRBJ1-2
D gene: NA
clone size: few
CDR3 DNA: TGTGCCAGCAGTGAAGGCGGGGACGGGGCCTATGGCTACACCTTC
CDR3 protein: CASSEGGDGAYGYTF

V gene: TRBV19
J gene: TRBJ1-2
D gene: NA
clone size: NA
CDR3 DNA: TGTGCCAGTAGTACCGGTGAAGACTCTAACTATGGCTACACCTTC
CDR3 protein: CASSTGEDSNYGYTF

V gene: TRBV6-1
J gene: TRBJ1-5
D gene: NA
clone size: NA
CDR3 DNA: TGTGCCAGCAGTGATAGGGAGGTTCAGCCCCAGCATTTT
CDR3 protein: CASSDREVQPQHF

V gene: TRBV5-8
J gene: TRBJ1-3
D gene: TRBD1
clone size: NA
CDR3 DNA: TGTGCCAGCAGCAGCGGACAGGACCTCCCGAGCTCTGGAAACACCATATATTTT
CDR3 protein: CASSSGQDLPSSGNTIYF

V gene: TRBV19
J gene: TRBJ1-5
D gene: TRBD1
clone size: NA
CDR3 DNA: TGTGCCAGTAGTATCAAGGGGACAGAGTATAGCAATCAGCCCCAGCATTTT
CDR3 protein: CASSIKGTEYSNQPQHF

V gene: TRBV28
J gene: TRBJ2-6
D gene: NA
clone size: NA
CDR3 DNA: TGTGCCAGCAGTTTGGGCAGCTTCGCTGGGGCCAACGTCCTGACTTTC
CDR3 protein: CASSLGSFAGANVLTF

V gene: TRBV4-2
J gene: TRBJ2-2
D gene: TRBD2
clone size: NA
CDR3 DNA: TGTGCCAGCAGCCCCCTAGCGGGAGTATACGCCGGGGAGCTGTTTTTT
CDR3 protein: CASSPLAGVYAGELFF

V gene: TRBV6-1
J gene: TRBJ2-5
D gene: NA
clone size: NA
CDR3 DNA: TGTGCCAGCATTTCTACCCTAAAAGAGACCCAGTACTTC
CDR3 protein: CASISTLKETQYF

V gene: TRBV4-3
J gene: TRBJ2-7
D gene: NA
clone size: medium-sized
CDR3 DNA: TGCGCCAGCAGCCAAGGGGTGGGAGACGGCTCCTACGAGCAGTACTTC
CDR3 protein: CASSQGVGDGSYEQYF

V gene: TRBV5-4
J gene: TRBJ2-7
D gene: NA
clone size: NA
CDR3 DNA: TGTGCCAGCAGCTTGGGATCAGGAGGCTACGAGCAATACTTC
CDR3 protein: CASSLGSGGYEQYF

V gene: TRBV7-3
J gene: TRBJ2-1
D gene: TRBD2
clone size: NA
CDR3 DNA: TGTGCCAGCAGCTTGACTAGCGGAACACCTTACAATGAGCAGTTCTTC
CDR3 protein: CASSLTSGTPYNEQFF

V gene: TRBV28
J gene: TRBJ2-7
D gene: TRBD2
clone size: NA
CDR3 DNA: TGTGCCAGCAGTTCTGGACTAGCGGTCTACGAGCAGTACTTC
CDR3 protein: CASSSGLAVYEQYF

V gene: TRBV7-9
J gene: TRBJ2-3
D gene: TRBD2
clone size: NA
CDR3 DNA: TGTGCCAGCAGCTCTCCAAGCGGGGGCCCAGATACGCAGTATTTT
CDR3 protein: CASSSPSGGPDTQYF